A selection of T cell receptor beta chains follows, all from one sample in a study of T-cell reconstitution after alpha-beta-depleted transplantation in children. TCRdb re-called the PCR reads with MiXCR, one entry per CDR3 protein. The sample lists around 370,000 distinct CDR3 sequences, around 15% occurring once. The input for sequencing was PBMCs, mostly from graft donor cells, taken 360 days after TCRalphabeta/CD19-depleted stem cell transplant. The receptor set was obtained from a male patient aged 2-10 years who had a stem cell transplant for acute lymphoblastic leukemia, so the T cells may come from the graft donor. Both conserved end residues are part of each CDR3. The D gene is left open where the match is weak. Only some rows state a clone size, as once, few, many or a class for expanded clones.

CDR3 protein: CASSLVASGSGTYEQYF
CDR3 DNA: TGCGCCAGCAGCTTGGTGGCTAGCGGGAGTGGGACCTACGAGCAGTACTTC
J gene: TRBJ2-7
clone size: -
D gene: TRBD2
V gene: TRBV5-1

CDR3 protein: CATSDLRGDTYEQYF
CDR3 DNA: TGTGCCACCAGTGATTTGCGGGGAGATACCTACGAGCAGTACTTC
J gene: TRBJ2-7
clone size: -
D gene: -
V gene: TRBV24-1

CDR3 protein: CASSPTVWTGELFF
CDR3 DNA: TGTGCCAGCAGCCCAACAGTCTGGACCGGGGAGCTGTTTTTT
J gene: TRBJ2-2
clone size: -
D gene: -
V gene: TRBV4-2

CDR3 protein: CASSPRRQGVGETQYF
CDR3 DNA: TGTGCCAGCAGCCCGCGTAGGCAGGGCGTAGGGGAGACCCAGTACTTC
J gene: TRBJ2-5
clone size: -
D gene: -
V gene: TRBV7-6

CDR3 protein: CASSQAATGIGYTF
CDR3 DNA: TGCGCCAGCAGCCAAGCGGCGACAGGAATAGGCTACACCTTC
J gene: TRBJ1-2
clone size: -
D gene: -
V gene: TRBV4-1

CDR3 protein: CASSYVGVGANVLTF
CDR3 DNA: TGTGCCAGCAGTTACGTGGGGGTTGGGGCCAACGTCCTGACTTTC
J gene: TRBJ2-6
clone size: few
D gene: -
V gene: TRBV6-5

CDR3 protein: CASSFLPSEQYF
CDR3 DNA: TGTGCCAGCAGTTTTTTGCCGTCCGAGCAGTACTTC
J gene: TRBJ2-7
clone size: -
D gene: -
V gene: TRBV12-3/TRBV12-4

CDR3 protein: CASSPSRTSEKAQRYEQYF
CDR3 DNA: TGTGCCAGCAGTCCTTCCAGGACTAGCGAGAAAGCGCAGCGGTACGAGCAGTACTTC
J gene: TRBJ2-7
clone size: few
D gene: TRBD2
V gene: TRBV28

CDR3 protein: CATLRQGARISMTDTQYF
CDR3 DNA: TGTGCCACCCTCAGACAGGGGGCGCGCATCTCAATGACAGATACGCAGTATTTT
J gene: TRBJ2-3
clone size: -
D gene: TRBD1
V gene: TRBV28

CDR3 protein: CSANRVGELFF
CDR3 DNA: TGCAGTGCTAATAGGGTCGGGGAGCTGTTTTTT
J gene: TRBJ2-2
clone size: -
D gene: -
V gene: TRBV20-1

CDR3 protein: CSASPSLRETQYF
CDR3 DNA: TGCAGTGCTAGCCCGAGCCTGAGGGAGACCCAGTACTTC
J gene: TRBJ2-5
clone size: few
D gene: -
V gene: TRBV20-1

CDR3 protein: CASSLSGGYTGELFF
CDR3 DNA: TGTGCCAGCAGCTTATCCGGGGGATACACCGGGGAGCTGTTTTTT
J gene: TRBJ2-2
clone size: few
D gene: -
V gene: TRBV5-6

CDR3 protein: CASSQGGVQETQYF
CDR3 DNA: TGTGCCAGCAGCCAAGGGGGAGTTCAAGAGACCCAGTACTTC
J gene: TRBJ2-5
clone size: -
D gene: -
V gene: TRBV5-6

CDR3 protein: CASSQDSSRTDTQYF
CDR3 DNA: TGTGCCAGCAGCCAAGACTCCTCCCGCACAGATACGCAGTATTTT
J gene: TRBJ2-3
clone size: -
D gene: -
V gene: TRBV3-1

CDR3 protein: CASSHAGSGRFYEQFF
CDR3 DNA: TGCGCCAGCAGCCACGCGGGGAGCGGGAGATTTTATGAGCAGTTCTTC
J gene: TRBJ2-1
clone size: few
D gene: TRBD2
V gene: TRBV10-2

CDR3 protein: CSARDYRVYEQYF
CDR3 DNA: TGCAGTGCTAGGGATTACAGGGTGTACGAGCAGTACTTC
J gene: TRBJ2-7
clone size: -
D gene: -
V gene: TRBV20-1